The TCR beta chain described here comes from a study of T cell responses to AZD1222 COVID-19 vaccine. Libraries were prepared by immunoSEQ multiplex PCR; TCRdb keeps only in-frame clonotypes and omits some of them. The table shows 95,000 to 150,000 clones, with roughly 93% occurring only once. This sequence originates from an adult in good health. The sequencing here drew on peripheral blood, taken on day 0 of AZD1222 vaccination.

This CDR3 reads CASSPLVGGRAFF. The CDR3 DNA reads as TGTGCCAGCAGTCCCCTCGTGGGGGGGCGAGCTTTCTTT. J is TRBJ1-1 and V is TRBV27; possible D gene TRBD1, 6 bases. CDR3 size: 13 residues. The germline V and J ends were trimmed by 5 bases and 10 bases, with 17 bases remaining between them. Germline-derived CDR1 and CDR2 are MNHEY and SMNVEV (reference sequence).